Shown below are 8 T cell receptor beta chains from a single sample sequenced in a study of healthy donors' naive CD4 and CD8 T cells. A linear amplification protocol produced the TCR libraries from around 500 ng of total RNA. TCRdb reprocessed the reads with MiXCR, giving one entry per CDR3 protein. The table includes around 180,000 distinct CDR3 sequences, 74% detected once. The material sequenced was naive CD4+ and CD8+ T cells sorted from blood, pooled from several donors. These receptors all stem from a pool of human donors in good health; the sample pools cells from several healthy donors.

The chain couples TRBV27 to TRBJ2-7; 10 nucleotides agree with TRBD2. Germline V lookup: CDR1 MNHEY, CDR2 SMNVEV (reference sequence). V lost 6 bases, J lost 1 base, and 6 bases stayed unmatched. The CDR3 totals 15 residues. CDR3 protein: CASREGLAVSYEQYF. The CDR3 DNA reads TGTGCCAGCAGAGAAGGACTAGCGGTTTCCTACGAGCAGTACTTC.

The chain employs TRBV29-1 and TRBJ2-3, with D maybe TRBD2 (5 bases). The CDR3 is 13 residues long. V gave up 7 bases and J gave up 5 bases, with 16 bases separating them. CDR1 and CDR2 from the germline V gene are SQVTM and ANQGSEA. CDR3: CSAEVGSGDTQYF. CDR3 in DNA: TGCAGCGCCGAAGTAGGGAGCGGAGATACGCAGTATTTT.

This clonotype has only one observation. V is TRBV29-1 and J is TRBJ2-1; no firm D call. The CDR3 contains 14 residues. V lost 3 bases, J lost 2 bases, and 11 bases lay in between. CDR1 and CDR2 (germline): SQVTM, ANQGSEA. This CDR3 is CSVESDWTYNEQFF. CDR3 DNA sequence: TGCAGCGTTGAGAGCGACTGGACCTACAATGAGCAGTTCTTC.

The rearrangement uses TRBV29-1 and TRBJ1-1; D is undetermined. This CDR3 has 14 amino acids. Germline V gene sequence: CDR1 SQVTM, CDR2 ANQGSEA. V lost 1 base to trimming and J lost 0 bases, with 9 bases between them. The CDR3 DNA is TGCAGCGTTGAAGTAAAGGGAATGAACACTGAAGCTTTCTTT. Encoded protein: CSVEVKGMNTEAFF.

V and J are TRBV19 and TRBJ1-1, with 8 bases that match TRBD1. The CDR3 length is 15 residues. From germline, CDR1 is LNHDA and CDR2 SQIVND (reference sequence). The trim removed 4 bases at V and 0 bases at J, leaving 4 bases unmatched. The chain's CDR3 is CASSKDRALNTEAFF. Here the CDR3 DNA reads TGTGCCAGTAGTAAGGACAGGGCATTGAACACTGAAGCTTTCTTT.

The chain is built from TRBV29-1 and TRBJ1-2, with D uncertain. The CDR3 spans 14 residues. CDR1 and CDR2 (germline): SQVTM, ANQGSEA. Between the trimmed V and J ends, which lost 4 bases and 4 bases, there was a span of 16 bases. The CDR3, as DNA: TGCAGCGTTGTTTCGGCGGCAGACTCCTATGGCTACACCTTC. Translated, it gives CSVVSAADSYGYTF.

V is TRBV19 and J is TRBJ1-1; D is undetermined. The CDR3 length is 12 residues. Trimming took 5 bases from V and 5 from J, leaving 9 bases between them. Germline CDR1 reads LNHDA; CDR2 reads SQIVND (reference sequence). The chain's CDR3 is CASSWPGTEAFF. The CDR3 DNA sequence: TGTGCCAGTAGTTGGCCGGGGACTGAAGCTTTCTTT.

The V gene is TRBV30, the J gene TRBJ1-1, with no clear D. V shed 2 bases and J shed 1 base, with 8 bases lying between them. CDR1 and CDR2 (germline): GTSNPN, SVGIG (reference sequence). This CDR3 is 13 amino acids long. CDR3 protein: CAWSLGTNTEAFF. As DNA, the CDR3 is TGTGCCTGGAGTTTGGGAACGAACACTGAAGCTTTCTTT.